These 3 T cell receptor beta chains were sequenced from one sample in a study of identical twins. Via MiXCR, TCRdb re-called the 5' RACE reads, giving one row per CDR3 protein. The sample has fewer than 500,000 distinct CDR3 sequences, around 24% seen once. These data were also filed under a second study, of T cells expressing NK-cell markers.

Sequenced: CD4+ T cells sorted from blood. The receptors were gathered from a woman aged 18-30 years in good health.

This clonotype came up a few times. Here the CDR3 DNA reads TGTGCCATCAGAATAGCGGGGGGAACCTACAATGAGCAGTTCTTC. The encoded protein is CAIRIAGGTYNEQFF. The V and J genes are TRBV10-3 and TRBJ2-1; TRBD2 aligns across 10 bases. This CDR3 is 15 amino acids long. In germline, CDR1 is ENHRY, CDR2 SYGVKD. J was trimmed by 2 bases and V by 6 bases; bases with no gene match: 4.

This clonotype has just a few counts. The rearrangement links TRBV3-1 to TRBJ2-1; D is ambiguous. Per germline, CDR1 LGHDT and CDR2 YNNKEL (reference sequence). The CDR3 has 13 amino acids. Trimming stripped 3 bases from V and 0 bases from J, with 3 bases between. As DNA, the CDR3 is TGTGCCAGCAGCCACCCCTCCTACAATGAGCAGTTCTTC. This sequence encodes CASSHPSYNEQFF.

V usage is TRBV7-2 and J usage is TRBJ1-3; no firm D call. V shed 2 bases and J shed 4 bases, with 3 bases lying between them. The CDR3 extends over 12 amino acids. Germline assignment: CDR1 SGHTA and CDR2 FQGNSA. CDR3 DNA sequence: TGTGCCAGCAGCTTACGGGGAAACACCATATATTTT. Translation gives CASSLRGNTIYF.